These 14 T cell receptor beta chains share one sample of origin, sequenced in a study of cytomegalovirus exposure and HLA in healthy donors (dated by TCRdb to about 2017). The library came from the immunoSEQ multiplex PCR assay. TCRdb mirrors the immuneACCESS table, restricted to in-frame sequences. Some clones are absent from its copies; in checked studies, under half trace to an unresolved V gene, and the reason for the others is unknown. Recorded for this sample are under 200,000 clones; about 90% of them occurred a single time. The top ten hold around 2.7% of the sample. The sample was PBMCs. All receptors come from a woman aged 18-29 years in good health and CMV-seropositive.

This clone has a single count. The chain links TRBV6-6 to TRBJ2-7, with D possibly TRBD2 on 7 matching bases. V gave up 5 bases and J gave up 5 bases, with 19 bases separating them. The length of the CDR3 is 15 residues. Looked up from germline, CDR1 is MNHNY and CDR2 is SVGAGI (reference sequence). CDR3 region: CASSALPGGSHEQYF. CDR3 sequence (DNA): TGTGCCAGCAGTGCACTCCCGGGGGGCTCACACGAGCAGTACTTC.

The rearrangement uses TRBV2 and TRBJ2-4; D is uncertain. The CDR3 has 17 amino acids. The germline V gene encodes CDR1 SNHLY and CDR2 FYNNEI. Trimming left V 6 bases short and J 0 bases short, with 18 bases between. The CDR3, as DNA: TGTGCCAGCAGCGCTTTAGACATCACCCTAGCCAAAAACATTCAGTACTTC. Translated: CASSALDITLAKNIQYF.

This sequence joins TRBV18 and TRBJ2-1, with 8 nucleotides matching TRBD1. The CDR3 totals 16 residues. Germline lookup yields CDR1 KGHSH and CDR2 LQKENI. Trimming at V came to 3 bases and at J to 10 bases, leaving 14 bases not matched to a gene. The CDR3 nucleotides read TGTGCCAGCTCACCGTCCCTCGCGCAGGGGGCATCCGAGCAGTTCTTC. Amino acid sequence: CASSPSLAQGASEQFF.

The chain combines TRBV4-2 with TRBJ1-1; no clear D gene. Germline values: CDR1 LGHNA, CDR2 YNFKEQ. This CDR3 contains 13 residues. V lost 0 bases and J lost 8, with 10 bases in between. The DNA of the CDR3 is TGTGCCAGCAGCCAAGATGTGGCAGCGGAAGCTTTCTTT. This translates into CASSQDVAAEAFF.

Concerning this clone: Other DNA sequences from this sample encode an identical CDR3 as well. This chain links TRBV20-1 with TRBJ2-3; D ambiguous. There are 11 residues in the CDR3. With 1 base removed from V and 3 bases from J, the gap between germline ends came to 2 bases. The V gene's germline CDR1 is DFQATT and CDR2 SNEGSKA (reference sequence). This chain's CDR3 is CSARATDTQYF. The CDR3 bases are TGCAGTGCTAGAGCGACAGATACGCAGTATTTT.

V and J are TRBV29-1 and TRBJ1-2; D perhaps matches TRBD1 (6 bases). Germline-derived CDR1 and CDR2 are SQVTM and ANQGSEA. V shed 5 bases and J shed 2 bases, with 12 bases lying between them. This CDR3 is 13 amino acids long. The DNA for the CDR3 is TGCAGCGTTATAACAGGGACGAACTATGGCTACACCTTC. Its protein product is CSVITGTNYGYTF.

The genes are TRBV29-1 and TRBJ1-2; 9 nucleotides agree with TRBD1. The germline CDR1 and CDR2 sequences are SQVTM and ANQGSEA. The ends lost 5 bases at V and 5 bases at J; junction bases unmatched: 9. The CDR3 is 14 amino acids. The CDR3 is CSVTRSGQGYGYTF. CDR3 DNA sequence: TGCAGCGTTACGAGGTCGGGACAGGGATATGGCTACACCTTC.

J is TRBJ2-2 and V is TRBV11-1; the D gene is possibly TRBD1 (6 bases). Looked up from germline, CDR1 is SGHAT and CDR2 is FQDESV (reference sequence). CDR3 length: 15 amino acids. V lost 5 bases, J lost 5 bases, and 15 bases lay in between. DNA of the CDR3: TGTGCCAGCAGCCTAGGGGGAGCTGGGACCGGGGAGCTGTTTTTT. Amino acid sequence: CASSLGGAGTGELFF. The full variable domain, with the rest looked up from reference TRBV11-1 and TRBJ2-2, is EAEVAQSPRYKITEKSQAVAFWCDPISGHATLYWYRQILGQGPELLVQFQDESVVDDSQLPKDRFSAERLKGVDSTLKIQPAELGDSAMYLCASSLGGAGTGELFFGEGSRLTVL.

The V gene is TRBV7-3, the J gene TRBJ2-2; 10 bases are shared with TRBD2. After removal of 5 bases from V and 5 bases from J, the junction contained 11 bases not matched to a gene. There are 17 residues in the CDR3. CDR1 is SGHTA, CDR2 FQGTGA, per germline. The CDR3 DNA is TGTGCCAGCAGCCTACACCGACTAGCGGGTGGGACCGGGGAGCTGTTTTTT. Its protein product is CASSLHRLAGGTGELFF.

The J gene is TRBJ1-5, the V gene TRBV19, with 8 bases matching TRBD1. J lost 7 bases, V lost 6 bases, and 5 bases had no gene match. The CDR3 contains 13 residues. Germline assignment: CDR1 LNHDA and CDR2 SQIVND (reference sequence). DNA for the CDR3: TGTGCCAGTAGCCAGGACAGGGTCCAGCCCCAGCATTTT. It yields the protein CASSQDRVQPQHF.

The chain joins TRBV19 to TRBJ2-1; D possibly corresponds to TRBD1 (6 bases). The germline V gene encodes CDR1 LNHDA and CDR2 SQIVND (reference sequence). This CDR3 has 15 residues. Trimming cost V 3 bases and J 0 bases, with 9 bases left between them. The CDR3 DNA reads as TGTGCCAGTAGTATTAGGACAGACTCCTACAATGAGCAGTTCTTC. This sequence encodes CASSIRTDSYNEQFF.

This chain joins TRBV5-1 and TRBJ2-3; 9 nucleotides line up with TRBD2. The V gene's germline CDR1 is SGHRS and CDR2 YFSETQ. The CDR3 has 17 residues. The ends lost 4 bases at V and 2 bases at J; junction bases unmatched: 11. The CDR3: CASSPSWGGGVTDTQYF. CDR3 sequence (DNA): TGCGCCAGCAGCCCCTCTTGGGGCGGGGGGGTCACAGATACGCAGTATTTT.

The chain employs TRBV19 and TRBJ2-5; D perhaps matches TRBD2 (6 bases). The ends were cut back, 0 bases at V and 1 base at J, with 9 bases in the middle. CDR1 and CDR2 (germline): LNHDA, SQIVND (reference sequence). CDR3 length: 15 amino acids. As DNA, the CDR3 is TGTGCCAGTAGTATAGATGCCGGGGGCCAAGAGACCCAGTACTTC. Translation gives CASSIDAGGQETQYF.

V usage is TRBV6-5 and J usage is TRBJ2-7, with D possibly TRBD2 on 6 matching bases. CDR1 and CDR2 from the germline V gene are MNHEY and SVGAGI. Trimming left V 4 bases short and J 2 bases short, with 15 bases between. The CDR3 extends over 15 amino acids. The CDR3 DNA reads as TGTGCCAGCAGTTCGGGACTCCCTACACCCTACGAGCAGTACTTC. Protein: CASSSGLPTPYEQYF.